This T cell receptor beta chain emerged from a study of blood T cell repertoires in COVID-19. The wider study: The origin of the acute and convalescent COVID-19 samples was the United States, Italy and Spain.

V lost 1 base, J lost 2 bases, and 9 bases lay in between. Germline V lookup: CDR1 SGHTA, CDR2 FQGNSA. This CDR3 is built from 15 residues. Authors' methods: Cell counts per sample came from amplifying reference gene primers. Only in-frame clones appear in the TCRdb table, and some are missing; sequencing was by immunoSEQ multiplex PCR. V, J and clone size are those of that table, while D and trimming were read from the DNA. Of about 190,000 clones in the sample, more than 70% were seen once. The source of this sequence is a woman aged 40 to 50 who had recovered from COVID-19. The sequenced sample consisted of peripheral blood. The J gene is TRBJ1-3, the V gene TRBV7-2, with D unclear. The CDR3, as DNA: TGTGCCAGCAGCTTAGTGGGAGGTACTGGAAACACCATATATTTT. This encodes CASSLVGGTGNTIYF.